These 10 T cell receptor beta chains originate from one sample sequenced in a study of blood T cell repertoires in COVID-19. Sequencing was performed with immunoSEQ multiplex PCR; in TCRdb, only in-frame clones are kept and a portion is missing. The sample holds over 25,000 clones, 90% seen once. The sequencing sample was made of peripheral blood. The receptor source for this set is a man between 70 and 80 years old with active or convalescent COVID-19.

The CDR3 sequence is CASSYSGHGNTEAFF. The CDR3 nucleotides are TGTGCCAGCAGTTACTCGGGGCACGGGAACACTGAAGCTTTCTTT. This chain connects TRBV6-6 to TRBJ1-1, with D maybe TRBD1 (5 bases). Per germline, CDR1 MNHNY and CDR2 SVGAGI (reference sequence). Between the trimmed V and J ends, which lost 0 bases and 1 base, there was a span of 9 bases. CDR3 size: 15 residues.

This clone has a single count. V gene TRBV30 combines with J gene TRBJ1-1, with 7 bases identical to TRBD1. Germline assignment: CDR1 GTSNPN and CDR2 SVGIG (reference sequence). The CDR3 length is 15 residues. J gave up 1 base and V 5 bases, and 10 bases lay outside the gene matches. The CDR3: CAWPPPGQQNTEAFF. CDR3 nucleotide sequence: TGTGCCTGGCCACCTCCGGGACAGCAGAACACTGAAGCTTTCTTT.

This chain connects TRBV7-2 to TRBJ1-5; 8 nucleotides match TRBD1. J gave up 5 bases and V 4 bases, and 4 bases lay outside the gene matches. The CDR3 has 14 amino acids. Looked up from germline, CDR1 is SGHTA and CDR2 is FQGNSA. CDR3 region: CASSSRTGYQPQHF. The CDR3 DNA reads as TGTGCCAGCAGCTCCCGGACAGGGTATCAGCCCCAGCATTTT.

This clone came up once. The chain carries TRBV5-1 and TRBJ2-1; the match to TRBD1 covers 7 bases. With 4 bases clipped from V and 3 bases from J, the junction kept 7 bases outside the gene matches. Germline V CDR1 and CDR2: SGHRS, YFSETQ. The CDR3 loop spans 15 amino acids. In DNA form, the CDR3 reads TGCGCCAGCAGCATCGGGACAGATTACTACAATGAGCAGTTCTTC. It codes for CASSIGTDYYNEQFF.

The rearrangement uses TRBV12-3 or TRBV12-4 and TRBJ1-1; TRBD1 matches at 7 bases. The CDR3 is 13 residues long. After removal of 4 bases from V and 4 bases from J, the junction contained 3 bases not matched to a gene. In nucleotides, the CDR3 is TGTGCCAGCAGTTACAGGGGTGGCACTGAAGCTTTCTTT. Translated: CASSYRGGTEAFF.

This clone was detected once. The V and J genes are TRBV7-3 and TRBJ2-1; TRBD1 is a possible D gene (5 bases). The germline V gene encodes CDR1 SGHTA and CDR2 FQGTGA. Trimming took 6 bases from V and 1 from J, leaving 13 bases between them. CDR3 size: 15 residues. In DNA form, the CDR3 reads TGTGCCAGCAGACTGGCGGCAGGGTCCTACAATGAGCAGTTCTTC. Protein sequence: CASRLAAGSYNEQFF.

The chain joins TRBV7-8 to TRBJ1-1, with 7 bases matching TRBD1. The V segment lost 2 bases and the J segment 1 base; nucleotides outside the gene matches: 10. In germline, CDR1 is SGHVS, CDR2 FQNEAQ. The CDR3 is made up of 17 amino acids. The CDR3 region has the DNA TGTGCCAGCAGCTTACCCCGAACGACAGGGTGGAACACTGAAGCTTTCTTT. It is translated as CASSLPRTTGWNTEAFF. Filled out from reference TRBV7-8 and TRBJ1-1, the complete variable domain reads GAGVSQSPRYKVAKRGQDVALRCDPISGHVSLFWYQQALGQGPEFLTYFQNEAQLDKSGLPSDRFFAERPEGSVSTLKIQRTQQEDSAVYLCASSLPRTTGWNTEAFFGQGTRLTVV.

J is TRBJ1-2 and V is TRBV28; tentatively, D is TRBD1 (6 bases). Trimming took 6 bases from V and 6 from J, leaving 17 bases between them. This CDR3 spans 14 amino acids. Germline CDR1 is MDHEN and CDR2 is SYDVKM. In DNA, the CDR3 is TGTGCCAGCAGCGGACAGCCACCCGCGGATGGCTACACCTTC. It yields the protein CASSGQPPADGYTF.

This clone was detected once. V is TRBV10-3 and J is TRBJ1-3; TRBD1 matches 7 bases. Unmatched junction bases numbered 4, after V lost 8 bases and J lost 6 bases. The CDR3 is 12 residues long. The germline gives CDR1 ENHRY, CDR2 SYGVKD. Here the CDR3 reads CAIGQVENTIYF. As DNA, the CDR3 is TGTGCCATCGGACAGGTTGAAAACACCATATATTTT.

This chain uses TRBV19 with TRBJ1-5; a possible D gene is TRBD1 (6 bases). CDR1 is LNHDA and CDR2 is SQIVND in the germline V gene (reference sequence). The V end was cut by 6 bases, the J end by 2 bases, with 11 bases between. The CDR3 spans 14 residues. CDR3 DNA: TGTGCCAGTAGACGGGACACGGGCAATCAGCCCCAGCATTTT. Amino acids: CASRRDTGNQPQHF.